The 6 T cell receptor beta chains in this list originate from one sample, sequenced in a study of blood T cells in healthy people across ages (dated by TCRdb to between 2015 and 2016). Libraries came from 5' RACE. Instrument used: Illumina HiSeq 2500. A second PCR of 7 to 11 cycles was performed with a sample-barcoded 5' primer and a J-beta primer mix. TCRdb itself trimmed the public reads at Q25 with fastp, ran MiXCR and retained productive beta chains. Identical CDR3 proteins give one entry, which carries the most common genes and DNA. The sample records hundreds of thousands of distinct CDR3 sequences, 45% to 50% of which are singletons. Jointly, the top ten make up around a third of the sample. Sequenced: blood. These receptors were taken from a woman aged 60 to 75 in good health.

The V call is TRBV14, the J call TRBJ2-1, with 10 bases fitting TRBD2. CDR3 length: 14 amino acids. J gave up 11 bases and V 0 bases, and 4 bases lay outside the gene matches. Germline CDR1 and CDR2: SGHDN and FVKESK. Written as DNA, the CDR3 is TGTGCCAGCAGCCAAGAGAAGCGGGGGGGGCAGCAGTTCTTC. This codes for CASSQEKRGGQQFF.

This chain uses TRBV29-1 with TRBJ2-3; 9 bases match TRBD2. CDR1 and CDR2 from the germline V gene are SQVTM and ANQGSEA. With 6 bases clipped from V and 6 bases from J, the junction kept 10 bases outside the gene matches. The CDR3 covers 14 residues. The CDR3 DNA reads TGCAGCGTCCGACTAGCGGCTAACAGGGATACGCAGTATTTT. It codes for CSVRLAANRDTQYF.

This clonotype has a handful of counts. J is TRBJ1-4 and V is TRBV4-3; 7 bases line up with TRBD1. The CDR3 totals 16 residues. The V gene end was trimmed by 1 base and the J gene end by 4 bases; junction bases not matched to a gene: 6. Germline CDR1 LGHNA, CDR2 YSLEER. CDR3 sequence: CASSQVGGTVNEKLFF. As DNA, the CDR3 is TGCGCCAGCAGCCAAGTCGGCGGGACAGTTAATGAAAAACTGTTTTTT.

This clonotype was observed a few times. The V gene is TRBV5-1, the J gene TRBJ2-7; perhaps TRBD2 as D (6 bases). Trimming shortened V by 0 bases and J by 12 bases, and 19 bases separated the two germline ends. Germline V lookup: CDR1 SGHRS, CDR2 YFSETQ. The CDR3 is made up of 14 amino acids. CDR3 region: CASSLAGNELGGYF. DNA of the CDR3: TGCGCCAGCAGCTTGGCGGGGAATGAACTCGGGGGGTACTTC. The entire variable domain, with the rest obtained from reference TRBV5-1 and TRBJ2-7, is as follows: KAGVTQTPRYLIKTRGQQVTLSCSPISGHRSVSWYQQTPGQGLQFLFEYFSETQRNKGNFPGRFSGRQFSNSRSEMNVSTLELGDSALYLCASSLAGNELGGYFGPGTRLTVT.

This clonotype was detected a few times. The chain joins TRBV6-2 or TRBV6-3 to TRBJ2-5; the match to TRBD2 covers 7 bases. Germline CDR1 reads MNHEY; CDR2 reads SVGEGT. V lost 11 bases, J lost 2 bases, and 8 bases stayed unmatched. This CDR3 has 13 residues. In nucleotides, the CDR3 is TGTGCCTCTCGCCCTAGCGGACAAGAGACCCAGTACTTC. This sequence encodes CASRPSGQETQYF.

The chain links TRBV20-1 to TRBJ1-5; D is possibly TRBD1 (6 bases). CDR3 size: 13 residues. Per the germline V gene, CDR1 is DFQATT and CDR2 is SNEGSKA (reference sequence). The V end lost 2 bases, the J end lost 6 bases, and 11 bases lay between the germline ends. The CDR3 reads CSARRRGAQPQHF. CDR3 sequence (DNA): TGCAGTGCTAGACGCAGGGGAGCTCAGCCCCAGCATTTT.